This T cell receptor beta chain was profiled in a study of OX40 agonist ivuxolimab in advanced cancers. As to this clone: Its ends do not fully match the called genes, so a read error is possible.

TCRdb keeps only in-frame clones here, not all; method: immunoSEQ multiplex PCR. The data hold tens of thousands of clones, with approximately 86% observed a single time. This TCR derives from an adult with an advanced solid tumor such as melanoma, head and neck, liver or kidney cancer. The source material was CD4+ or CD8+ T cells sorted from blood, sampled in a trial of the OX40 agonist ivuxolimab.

CDR3 DNA: TGCGCCAGCACCTTGGACGAGCAGTACTTC. Residues: CASTLDEQYF. The chain couples TRBV5-1 to TRBJ2-7, with D unresolved. The V gene's germline CDR1 is SGHRS and CDR2 YFSETQ. The CDR3 extends over 10 amino acids.